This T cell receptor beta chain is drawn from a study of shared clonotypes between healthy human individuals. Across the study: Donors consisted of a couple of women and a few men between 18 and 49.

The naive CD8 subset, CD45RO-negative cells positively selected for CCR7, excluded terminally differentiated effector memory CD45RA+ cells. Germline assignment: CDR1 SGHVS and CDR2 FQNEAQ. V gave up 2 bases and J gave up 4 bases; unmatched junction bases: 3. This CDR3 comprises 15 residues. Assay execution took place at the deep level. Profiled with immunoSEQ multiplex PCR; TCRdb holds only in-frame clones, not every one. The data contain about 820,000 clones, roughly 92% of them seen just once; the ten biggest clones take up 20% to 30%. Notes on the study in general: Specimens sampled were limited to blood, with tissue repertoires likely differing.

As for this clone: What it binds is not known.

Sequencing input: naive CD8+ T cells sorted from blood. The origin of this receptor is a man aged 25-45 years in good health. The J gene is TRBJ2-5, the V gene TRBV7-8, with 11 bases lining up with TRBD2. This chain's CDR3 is CASSLRLAGGETQYF. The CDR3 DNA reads TGTGCCAGCAGCTTACGCCTAGCGGGAGGAGAGACCCAGTACTTC.